This entry concerns a single T cell receptor (beta chain). In the authors' workflow: For nucleated cells, counts were estimated from reference gene primer amplification. Sequencing was performed with immunoSEQ multiplex PCR; in TCRdb, only in-frame clones are kept and a portion is missing. V, J and clone size are taken as reported in that table, and D and trimming were inferred from the DNA itself. This table has tens of thousands of clones, 70% to 90% appearing once. This sample was taken from a study of blood T cell repertoires in COVID-19. The sequence was collected from a human donor in a cohort sampled during active COVID-19. The sample taken for sequencing was peripheral blood.

In DNA form, the CDR3 reads TGTGCCAGCAGCCTCAGTCCCCCACGACAGCTTACTAACACAGATACGCAGTATTTT. Protein sequence: CASSLSPPRQLTNTDTQYF. The chain links TRBV27 to TRBJ2-3; D might be TRBD1 (5 bases). Trimming pared 6 bases from V and 2 bases from J, leaving 27 bases between. The CDR3 sequence is 19 residues long. The germline CDR1 and CDR2 sequences are MNHEY and SMNVEV (reference sequence).